The subject of this entry is one T cell receptor beta chain. Its target is not known. Primers included in the PCR were 60 Vbeta and 13 Jbeta primers. Measured with immunoSEQ multiplex PCR; TCRdb has only the in-frame clones, and not every one. The sample lists 95,000 to 130,000 clones; around 60% were seen once. This sample is part of a study of cytomegalovirus exposure and HLA in healthy donors. Study-level results: Versus the approximately 720-donor mean, an Asian-associated ancestry cluster reportedly showed fewer N-insertions in a later analysis. In a later analysis, CMV-associated beta chains were mostly HLA-associated, it appeared.

Sequencing used PBMCs. The receptor comes from a middle-aged woman in good health and CMV-seropositive.

CDR3 bases: TGTGCCAGCACGTACGGCCCGGGGGTAGAGGGCTACACCTTC. Translation: CASTYGPGVEGYTF. The chain has TRBV28 and TRBJ1-2, with D perhaps matching TRBD1 (5 bases). Germline lookup yields CDR1 MDHEN and CDR2 SYDVKM. With 7 bases removed from V and 8 bases from J, the gap between germline ends came to 20 bases. The CDR3 is 14 residues long.